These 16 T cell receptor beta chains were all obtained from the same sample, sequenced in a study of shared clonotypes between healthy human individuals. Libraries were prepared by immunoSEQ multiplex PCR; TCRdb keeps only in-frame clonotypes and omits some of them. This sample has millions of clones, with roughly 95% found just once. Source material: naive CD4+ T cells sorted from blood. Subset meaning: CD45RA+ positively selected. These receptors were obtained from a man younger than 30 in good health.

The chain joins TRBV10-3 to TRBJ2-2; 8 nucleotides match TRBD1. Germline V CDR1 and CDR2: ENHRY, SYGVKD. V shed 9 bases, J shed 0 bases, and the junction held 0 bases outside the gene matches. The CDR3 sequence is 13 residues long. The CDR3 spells CAMTGANTGELFF. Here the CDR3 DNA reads TGTGCCATGACAGGGGCGAACACCGGGGAGCTGTTTTTT.

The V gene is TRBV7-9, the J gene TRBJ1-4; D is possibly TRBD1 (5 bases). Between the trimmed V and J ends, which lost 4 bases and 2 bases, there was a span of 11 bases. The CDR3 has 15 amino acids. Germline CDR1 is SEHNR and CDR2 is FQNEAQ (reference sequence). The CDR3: CASSSRGLTNEKLFF. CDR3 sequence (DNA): TGTGCCAGCAGCTCGAGGGGCCTGACTAATGAAAAACTGTTTTTT.

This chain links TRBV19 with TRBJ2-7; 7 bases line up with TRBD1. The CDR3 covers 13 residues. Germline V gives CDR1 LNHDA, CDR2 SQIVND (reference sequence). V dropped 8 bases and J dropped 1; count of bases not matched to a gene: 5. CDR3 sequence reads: CASAQGYSYEQYF. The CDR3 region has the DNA TGTGCCAGTGCACAGGGGTATTCCTACGAGCAGTACTTC.

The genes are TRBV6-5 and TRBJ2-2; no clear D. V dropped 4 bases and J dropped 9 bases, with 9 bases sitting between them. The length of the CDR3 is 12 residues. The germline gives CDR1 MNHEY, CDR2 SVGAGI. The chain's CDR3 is CASSLDRRELFF. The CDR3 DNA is TGTGCCAGCAGTTTGGACCGTCGGGAGCTGTTTTTT.

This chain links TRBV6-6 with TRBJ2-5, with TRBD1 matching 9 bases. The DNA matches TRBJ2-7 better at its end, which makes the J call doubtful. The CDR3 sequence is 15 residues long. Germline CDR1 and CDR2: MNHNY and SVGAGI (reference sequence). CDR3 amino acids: CASSYLQGAAYEQYF. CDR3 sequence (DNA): TGTGCCAGCAGTTACTTACAGGGGGCGGCCTACGAGCAGTACTTC.

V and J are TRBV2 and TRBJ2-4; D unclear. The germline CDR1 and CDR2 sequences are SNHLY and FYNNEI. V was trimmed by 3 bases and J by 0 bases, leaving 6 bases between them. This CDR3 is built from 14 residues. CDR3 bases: TGTGCCAGCAGTGATAGGTTAGCCAAAAACATTCAGTACTTC. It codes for CASSDRLAKNIQYF. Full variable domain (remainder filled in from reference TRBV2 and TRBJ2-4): EPEVTQTPSHQVTQMGQEVILRCVPISNHLYFYWYRQILGQKVEFLVSFYNNEISEKSEIFDDQFSVERPDGSNFTLKIRSTKLEDSAMYFCASSDRLAKNIQYFGAGTRLSVL.

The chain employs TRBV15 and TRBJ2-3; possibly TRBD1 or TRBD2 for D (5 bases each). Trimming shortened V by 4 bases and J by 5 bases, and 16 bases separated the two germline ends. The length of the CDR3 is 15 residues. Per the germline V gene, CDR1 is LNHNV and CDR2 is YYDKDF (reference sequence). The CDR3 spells CATSNTGGLKDTQYF. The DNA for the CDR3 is TGTGCCACCAGCAATACTGGGGGATTGAAAGATACGCAGTATTTT.

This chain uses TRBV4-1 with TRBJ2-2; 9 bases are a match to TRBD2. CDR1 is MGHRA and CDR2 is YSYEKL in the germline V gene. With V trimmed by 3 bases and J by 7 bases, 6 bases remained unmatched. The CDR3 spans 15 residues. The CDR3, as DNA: TGCGCCAGCAGCCAGGCGGGAGGGCCGAACGGGGAGCTGTTTTTT. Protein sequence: CASSQAGGPNGELFF.

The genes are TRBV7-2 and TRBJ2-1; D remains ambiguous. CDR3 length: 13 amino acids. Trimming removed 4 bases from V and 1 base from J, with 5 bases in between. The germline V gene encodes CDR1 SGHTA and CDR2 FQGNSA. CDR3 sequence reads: CASSSQSYNEQFF. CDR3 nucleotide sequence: TGTGCCAGCAGCTCCCAGTCCTACAATGAGCAGTTCTTC.

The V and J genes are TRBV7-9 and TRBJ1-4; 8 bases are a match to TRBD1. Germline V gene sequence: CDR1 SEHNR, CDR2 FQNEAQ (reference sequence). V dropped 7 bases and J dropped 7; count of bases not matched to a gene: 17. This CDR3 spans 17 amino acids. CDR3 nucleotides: TGTGCCAGCACCGTTATAGGCGCCGGGACAGGAGGTGAAAAACTGTTTTTT. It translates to CASTVIGAGTGGEKLFF.

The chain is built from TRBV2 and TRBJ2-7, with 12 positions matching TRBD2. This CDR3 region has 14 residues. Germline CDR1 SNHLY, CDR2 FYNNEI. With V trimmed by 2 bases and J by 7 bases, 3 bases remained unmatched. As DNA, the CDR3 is TGTGCCAGCAGTGAACTAGCGGGGGGGAAGGAGCAGTACTTC. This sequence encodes CASSELAGGKEQYF.

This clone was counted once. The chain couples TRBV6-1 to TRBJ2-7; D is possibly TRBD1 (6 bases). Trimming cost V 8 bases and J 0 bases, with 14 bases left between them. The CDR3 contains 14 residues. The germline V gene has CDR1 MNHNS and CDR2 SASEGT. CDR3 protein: CASLGGYSSYEQYF. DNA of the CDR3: TGTGCCAGCCTTGGGGGCTATAGCTCCTACGAGCAGTACTTC.

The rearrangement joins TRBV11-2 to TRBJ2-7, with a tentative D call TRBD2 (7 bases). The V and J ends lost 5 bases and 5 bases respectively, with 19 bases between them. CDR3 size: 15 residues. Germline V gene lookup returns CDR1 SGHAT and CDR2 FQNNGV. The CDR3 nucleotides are TGTGCCAGCAGCAGAGAGGGCGGGGGCCCCAACGAGCAGTACTTC. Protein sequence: CASSREGGGPNEQYF.

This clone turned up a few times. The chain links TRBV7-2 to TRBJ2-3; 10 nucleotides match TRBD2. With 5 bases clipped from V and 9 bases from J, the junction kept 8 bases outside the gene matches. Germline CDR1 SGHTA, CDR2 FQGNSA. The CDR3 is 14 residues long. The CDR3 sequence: CASSPKSGGGTQYF. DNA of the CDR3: TGTGCCAGCAGCCCCAAAAGCGGGGGGGGAACGCAGTATTTT. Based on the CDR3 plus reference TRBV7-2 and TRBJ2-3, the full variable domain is GAGVSQSPSNKVTEKGKDVELRCDPISGHTALYWYRQSLGQGLEFLIYFQGNSAPDKSGLPSDRFSAERTGGSVSTLTIQRTQQEDSAVYLCASSPKSGGGTQYFGPGTRLTVL.

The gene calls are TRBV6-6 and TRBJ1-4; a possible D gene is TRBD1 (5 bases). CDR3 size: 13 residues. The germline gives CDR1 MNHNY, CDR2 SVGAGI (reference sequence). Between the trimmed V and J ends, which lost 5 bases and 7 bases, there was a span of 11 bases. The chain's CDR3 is CASSPGWSEKLFF. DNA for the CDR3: TGTGCCAGCAGTCCAGGGTGGAGTGAAAAACTGTTTTTT.

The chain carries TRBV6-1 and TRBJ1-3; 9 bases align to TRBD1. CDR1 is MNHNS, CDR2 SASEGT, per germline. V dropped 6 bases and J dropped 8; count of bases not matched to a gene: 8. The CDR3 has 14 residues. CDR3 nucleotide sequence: TGTGCCAGCAGGTTGGGACAGGGTTTATACACCATATATTTT. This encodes CASRLGQGLYTIYF.